The 9 T cell receptor beta chains below come from one sample, sequenced in a study of cytomegalovirus exposure and HLA in healthy donors. Primers: 60 Vbeta forward and 13 Jbeta reverse. Profiling relied on immunoSEQ multiplex PCR, and the TCRdb table lists in-frame clones only, not all of them. Among 150,000 to 250,000 clones listed, less than 80% were seen once. The sequencing sample was made of PBMCs. The receptors here all came from a woman in her thirties in good health and CMV-seropositive.

This CDR3 reads CASSPMDRDEREKLFF. The CDR3 bases are TGTGCCAGCTCACCCATGGACAGGGACGAGCGTGAAAAACTGTTTTTT. The V gene is TRBV18, the J gene TRBJ1-4; TRBD1 matches 8 bases. Germline CDR1 reads KGHSH; CDR2 reads LQKENI. CDR3 size: 16 residues. The junction had 10 bases not matched to a gene; V was cut back by 3 bases and J by 7 bases.

The chain combines TRBV5-5 with TRBJ1-2, with D possibly TRBD1 on 5 matching bases. Trimming took 0 bases from V and 4 from J, leaving 10 bases between them. The CDR3 length is 14 residues. Germline lookup yields CDR1 SGHKS and CDR2 YYEKEE (reference sequence). In DNA form, the CDR3 reads TGTGCCAGCAGCTTGGGTAGTAGGGGCTATGGCTACACCTTC. Its protein product is CASSLGSRGYGYTF.

The chain carries TRBV7-9 and TRBJ1-1; D unresolved. The CDR3 has 16 residues. V gave up 5 bases and J gave up 0 bases, with 16 bases separating them. Germline V lookup: CDR1 SEHNR, CDR2 FQNEAQ (reference sequence). The CDR3 bases are TGTGCCAGCAGCCCCGGCGTGGGAGAGATGAACACTGAAGCTTTCTTT. As protein: CASSPGVGEMNTEAFF.

The rearrangement links TRBV4-2 to TRBJ2-7; the match to TRBD2 covers 10 bases. The V and J ends lost 2 bases and 2 bases, in that order; junction bases with no gene match: 9. The CDR3 length is 17 residues. Per the germline V gene, CDR1 is LGHNA and CDR2 is YNFKEQ. CDR3 residues: CASSQLPSGGTAYEQYF. In nucleotides, the CDR3 is TGTGCCAGCAGCCAACTCCCTAGCGGGGGAACCGCCTACGAGCAGTACTTC.

In this sample, this clone turned up a few times. V and J are TRBV2 and TRBJ2-3; 9 bases fit TRBD2. There are 17 residues in the CDR3. The ends lost 0 bases at V and 2 bases at J; junction bases unmatched: 6. Germline CDR1 SNHLY, CDR2 FYNNEI. The CDR3 here is CASSEAPIAGVTDTQYF. The CDR3 DNA is TGTGCCAGCAGTGAAGCGCCGATAGCGGGAGTCACAGATACGCAGTATTTT.

As to this clone: One end of the junction does not line up with germline, which may come from a read error. The sample carries other DNA sequences with the same CDR3. The V gene is TRBV4-1, the J gene TRBJ1-2, with D maybe TRBD1 (5 bases). The germline gives CDR1 MGHRA, CDR2 YSYEKL. This CDR3 is built from 14 residues. In nucleotides, the CDR3 is TGCGCCAGCAGTCAAGGGTATTTGGGGCCCGGCTACACCTTC. Translation: CASSQGYLGPGYTF.

This clone has just a few counts. This chain connects TRBV5-1 to TRBJ2-1; TRBD2 is a possible D gene (5 bases). Deletions cut 2 bases from V and 0 bases from J, with 12 bases between. The germline gives CDR1 SGHRS, CDR2 YFSETQ. CDR3 length: 16 residues. The CDR3 here is CASSFEAVVSYNEQFF. The CDR3 region has the DNA TGCGCCAGCAGCTTCGAAGCGGTAGTCTCCTACAATGAGCAGTTCTTC.

J is TRBJ1-4 and V is TRBV7-2; 9 bases are shared with TRBD1. The J segment lost 10 bases and the V segment lost 4 bases, leaving 7 bases of the junction unmatched. Looked up from germline, CDR1 is SGHTA and CDR2 is FQGNSA. The CDR3 has 14 amino acids. In DNA, the CDR3 is TGTGCCAGCAGCTCAGGGGTGGACAGGGGAAAACTGTTTTTT. It encodes CASSSGVDRGKLFF.

For this clone: In the same sample, other DNA sequences code for this CDR3. The chain uses TRBV12-5 and TRBJ2-7, with D possibly matching TRBD2 (6 bases). This CDR3 is built from 17 residues. V was cut by 2 bases and J by 0 bases, with 17 bases left in between. Per the germline V gene, CDR1 is LGHNT and CDR2 is FRNRAP. The CDR3 bases are TGTGCTAGTGGTTTGCCCCCGCCTTGGGGGGACTCCTACGAGCAGTACTTC. It specifies CASGLPPPWGDSYEQYF.